Shown below are 11 T cell receptor beta chains from a single sample sequenced in a study of response to subunit inactivated influenza vaccine. MiXCR was run by TCRdb on the RT-PCR reads, yielding one entry per CDR3 protein. The profile covers around 300,000 distinct CDR3 sequences, with around 20% appearing a single time and 9% to 12% taken by the ten largest. The sample was PBMCs from blood, taken roughly 20 months after vaccination. The receptor set was obtained from a man between 50 and 75 years old who received an inactivated influenza vaccine.

The genes are TRBV4-3 and TRBJ1-2; TRBD1 might be the D (5 bases). Germline CDR1 LGHNA, CDR2 YSLEER. V lost 2 bases to trimming and J lost 4 bases, with 17 bases between them. This CDR3 is 16 amino acids long. The CDR3 reads CASSQYNGGSVYGYTF. In DNA, the CDR3 is TGCGCCAGCAGCCAATACAATGGGGGGAGTGTCTATGGCTACACCTTC.

The chain combines TRBV6-2 or TRBV6-3 with TRBJ1-1; D is ambiguous. Trimming pared 0 bases from V and 11 bases from J, leaving 16 bases between. This CDR3 has 14 amino acids. In germline, CDR1 is MNHEY, CDR2 SVGEGT. Here the CDR3 DNA reads TGTGCCAGCAGTTACTCGCGTACACCACTCAGCGCTTTCTTT. Its translation: CASSYSRTPLSAFF.

V is TRBV6-2 or TRBV6-3 and J is TRBJ2-2, with TRBD2 matching 11 bases. The CDR3 sequence is 15 residues long. The V gene end was trimmed by 6 bases and the J gene end by 1 base; junction bases not matched to a gene: 1. Germline V CDR1 and CDR2: MNHEY, SVGEGT. CDR3 in amino acids: CASRGTSGNTGELFF. The CDR3 DNA reads as TGTGCCAGCAGAGGGACTAGCGGGAACACCGGGGAGCTGTTTTTT.

The chain employs TRBV7-6 and TRBJ1-4; D is unresolved. Between the trimmed V and J ends, which lost 4 bases and 2 bases, there was a span of 11 bases. Germline CDR1 and CDR2: SGHVS and FNYEAQ. The CDR3 covers 15 residues. This CDR3 reads CASSSQQRTNEKLFF. As DNA, the CDR3 is TGTGCCAGCAGCTCCCAACAGAGGACTAATGAAAAACTGTTTTTT.

The chain recombines TRBV7-2 with TRBJ1-1; D is ambiguous. The V end lost 2 bases, the J end lost 1 base, and 11 bases lay between the germline ends. This CDR3 region has 15 residues. Looked up from germline, CDR1 is SGHTA and CDR2 is FQGNSA. CDR3 residues: CASSLNAQTNTEAFF. DNA of the CDR3: TGTGCCAGCAGCTTAAACGCACAAACGAACACTGAAGCTTTCTTT. Drawing the rest from reference TRBV7-2 and TRBJ1-1, the complete variable domain is GAGVSQSPSNKVTEKGKDVELRCDPISGHTALYWYRQSLGQGLEFLIYFQGNSAPDKSGLPSDRFSAERTGGSVSTLTIQRTQQEDSAVYLCASSLNAQTNTEAFFGQGTRLTVV.

This rearrangement joins TRBV7-8 to TRBJ1-2, with D maybe TRBD1 (5 bases). Germline CDR1 SGHVS, CDR2 FQNEAQ. The ends were cut back, 5 bases at V and 4 bases at J, with 17 bases in the middle. This CDR3 contains 15 residues. CDR3 sequence reads: CASSPSGGGVYGYTF. In DNA, the CDR3 is TGTGCCAGCAGCCCCTCTGGGGGAGGGGTCTATGGCTACACCTTC.

This rearrangement joins TRBV2 to TRBJ2-4; 15 positions match TRBD2. This CDR3 is 16 amino acids long. CDR1 SNHLY and CDR2 FYNNEI come from the germline V gene. The junction had 8 bases not matched to a gene; V was cut back by 6 bases and J by 8 bases. The CDR3 nucleotides read TGTGCCAGCAGAAGGACTAGCGGGGGGGTTTCGGACATTCAGTACTTC. Its translation is CASRRTSGGVSDIQYF.

This clonotype was detected ten times or more. This chain links TRBV3-1 with TRBJ1-2; TRBD1 is a possible D gene (5 bases). V lost 6 bases to trimming and J lost 8 bases, with 13 bases between them. The CDR3 length is 12 residues. From germline, CDR1 is LGHDT and CDR2 YNNKEL (reference sequence). The CDR3 reads CASSRQGGGYTF. The DNA of the CDR3 is TGTGCCAGCAGTCGCCAGGGTGGCGGCTACACCTTC.

CDR3 amino acids: CASSSGTRETQYF. CDR3 sequence (DNA): TGTGCCAGCAGCTCCGGGACTAGAGAGACCCAGTACTTC. J is TRBJ2-5 and V is TRBV7-9; 8 positions agree with TRBD2. V trimming: 4 bases; J trimming: 4 bases; junction bases outside the gene matches: 2. The CDR3 sequence is 13 residues long. Germline CDR1 and CDR2: SEHNR and FQNEAQ (reference sequence).

This chain's CDR3 is CASSGEGTGRSFNGANVLTF. The CDR3 DNA reads as TGTGCCAGCAGCGGAGAGGGGACGGGACGGAGTTTCAATGGGGCCAACGTCCTGACTTTC. V gene TRBV9 combines with J gene TRBJ2-6; TRBD1 or TRBD2 may be the D gene (5 bases each). The CDR3 runs to 20 residues. The V end was cut by 3 bases, the J end by 3 bases, with 25 bases between. Germline CDR1 reads SGDLS; CDR2 reads YYNGEE.

This clonotype has just a few counts. The chain combines TRBV5-4 with TRBJ1-2; D remains ambiguous. Germline V lookup: CDR1 SGHNT, CDR2 YYREEE (reference sequence). The CDR3 sequence is 13 residues long. V dropped 4 bases and J dropped 4 bases, with 11 bases sitting between them. The CDR3 loop reads CASSRTDPYGYTF. CDR3 DNA: TGTGCCAGCAGCAGAACAGACCCCTATGGCTACACCTTC.